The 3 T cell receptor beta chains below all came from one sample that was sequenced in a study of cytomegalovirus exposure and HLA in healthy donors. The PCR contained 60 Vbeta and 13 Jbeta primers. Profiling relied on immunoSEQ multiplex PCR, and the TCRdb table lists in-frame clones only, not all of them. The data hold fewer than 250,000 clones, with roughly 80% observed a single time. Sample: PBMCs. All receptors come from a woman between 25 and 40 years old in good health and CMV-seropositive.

CDR3 amino acids: CAISGGTGSMNTEAFF. The DNA of the CDR3 is TGTGCCATCAGTGGCGGGACAGGGAGCATGAACACTGAAGCTTTCTTT. V and J are TRBV10-3 and TRBJ1-1; TRBD1 matches at 9 bases. The germline V gene encodes CDR1 ENHRY and CDR2 SYGVKD. This CDR3 is 16 amino acids long. V dropped 4 bases and J dropped 0; count of bases not matched to a gene: 6.

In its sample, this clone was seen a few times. The CDR3 region is CASSLGQGGGDTQYF. The DNA for the CDR3 is TGCGCCAGCAGCCTGGGACAGGGGGGGGGAGATACGCAGTATTTT. The chain combines TRBV4-1 with TRBJ2-3; TRBD1 matches at 11 bases. The CDR3 sequence is 15 residues long. The trim removed 4 bases at V and 5 bases at J, leaving 5 bases unmatched. CDR1 MGHRA and CDR2 YSYEKL come from the germline V gene.

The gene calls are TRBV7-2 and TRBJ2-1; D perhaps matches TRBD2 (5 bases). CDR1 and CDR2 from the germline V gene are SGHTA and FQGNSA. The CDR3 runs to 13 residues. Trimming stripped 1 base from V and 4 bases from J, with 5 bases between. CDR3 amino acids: CASSLGLYNEQFF. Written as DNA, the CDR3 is TGTGCCAGCAGCTTAGGACTATACAATGAGCAGTTCTTC.